The 32 T cell receptor beta chains given below trace back to one sample, sequenced in a study of breast tumors, draining lymph nodes, adjacent tissues. TCRdb processed the multiplex PCR reads anew with MiXCR; each CDR3 protein has one entry. The sample consists of under 70,000 distinct CDR3 sequences, roughly 40% of them appearing once. The sample taken for sequencing was breast tumor tissue. The receptor set was obtained from a female donor with breast cancer. Some clones in this sample may be carry-over from other donors' samples.

This clonotype appeared many times. The V gene is TRBV5-1, the J gene TRBJ2-7; D might be TRBD1 (6 bases). This CDR3 is built from 16 residues. Deletions cut 5 bases from V and 3 bases from J, with 21 bases between. Germline assignment: CDR1 SGHRS and CDR2 YFSETQ. The CDR3: CASSFTPPGDNYEQYF. DNA for the CDR3: TGCGCCAGCAGTTTCACTCCCCCAGGGGATAACTACGAGCAGTACTTC.

As to this clonotype: This clone may be a read error of a much larger clone one base away. This chain links TRBV20-1 with TRBJ2-1; D not resolved. In germline, CDR1 is DFQATT, CDR2 SNEGSKA (reference sequence). CDR3 length: 14 residues. The CDR3 nucleotides are TGCAGTGCTAGAGATCGGGTGTTATACACTGAGCAGTTCTTC. The encoded protein is CSARDRVLYTEQFF.

This clonotype has ten or more counts. The chain is built from TRBV20-1 and TRBJ2-5; D might be TRBD1 or TRBD2, each matching 5 bases. Per the germline V gene, CDR1 is DFQATT and CDR2 is SNEGSKA (reference sequence). The CDR3 has 15 residues. With 0 bases removed from V and 2 bases from J, the gap between germline ends came to 13 bases. The CDR3 DNA reads TGCAGTGCTAGAGACTGGGACGTTGGACAAGAGACCCAGTACTTC. Protein: CSARDWDVGQETQYF.

This sequence joins TRBV7-3 and TRBJ2-7; TRBD1 aligns across 10 bases. Germline CDR1 and CDR2: SGHTA and FQGTGA. The CDR3 sequence is 15 residues long. The junction had 1 base not matched to a gene; V was cut back by 2 bases and J by 0 bases. The CDR3 coding sequence is TGTGCCAGCAGCTTAGGGACAGGGGACTCCTACGAGCAGTACTTC. This encodes CASSLGTGDSYEQYF.

The rearrangement uses TRBV7-2 and TRBJ1-3, with a possible D match to TRBD1 (6 bases). Germline V gene sequence: CDR1 SGHTA, CDR2 FQGNSA. CDR3 size: 18 residues. Trimming removed 1 base at V and 1 base at J, with 17 bases between. CDR3 region: CASSLVPQGRGSGNTIYF. As DNA, the CDR3 is TGTGCCAGCAGCTTAGTCCCACAGGGTCGGGGTTCTGGAAACACCATATATTTT.

This clonotype was found many times. The J gene is TRBJ1-3, the V gene TRBV20-1; TRBD1 agrees at 9 bases. The germline gives CDR1 DFQATT, CDR2 SNEGSKA (reference sequence). V was pared by 0 bases and J by 4 bases, with 1 base of the junction left unmatched. The CDR3 covers 14 residues. CDR3 amino acids: CSARDTGGGNTIYF. In DNA, the CDR3 is TGCAGTGCTAGAGACACAGGGGGCGGAAACACCATATATTTT.

This clonotype was observed at least ten times. CDR3 region: CASSLRAGGRDTQYF. The CDR3, as DNA: TGTGCCAGCAGCTTACGGGCGGGGGGGAGAGATACGCAGTATTTT. This rearrangement joins TRBV7-2 to TRBJ2-3, with TRBD2 identical over 9 bases. The CDR3 has 15 residues. Germline values: CDR1 SGHTA, CDR2 FQGNSA. V was clipped by 2 bases and J by 5 bases; unmatched bases: 5.

As concerns this clonotype: Lacking the conserved final phenylalanine or tryptophan, this CDR3 likely reflects a read error. It is unclear where the CDR3 begins or ends on the DNA, so no DNA is shown, and the CDR3 is as TCRdb lists it. The V gene is TRBV6-1, the J gene TRBJ1-6; TRBD1 reflects the table's D call only, with no check against the DNA. Germline V gene lookup returns CDR1 MNHNS and CDR2 SASEGT. From its first to its last residue, the CDR3 has 13 amino acids. CDR3 residues: CASSARQGPLLSS.

In its sample, this clonotype was seen many times. The chain has TRBV20-1 and TRBJ2-4; D unresolved. The CDR3 totals 13 residues. Between the trimmed V and J ends, which lost 5 bases and 0 bases, there was a span of 8 bases. Germline CDR1 reads DFQATT; CDR2 reads SNEGSKA (reference sequence). CDR3 DNA: TGCAGTGCTCCGACGGGAGCCAAAAACATTCAGTACTTC. This sequence encodes CSAPTGAKNIQYF.

This clonotype was counted only a few times. The genes are TRBV6-5 and TRBJ2-6; D gene ambiguous. V lost 5 bases to trimming and J lost 2 bases, with 16 bases between them. Germline CDR1 reads MNHEY; CDR2 reads SVGAGI. The CDR3 contains 17 residues. CDR3 in amino acids: CASSHLLGVAGANVLTF. The DNA for the CDR3 is TGTGCCAGCAGTCACCTGCTAGGTGTTGCTGGGGCCAACGTCCTGACTTTC.

To note about this clonotype: Compared with germline, one end of the junction differs, possibly owing to a read error. The chain combines TRBV6-6 with TRBJ2-5, with D tentatively TRBD1 (6 bases). Germline V gene data show CDR1 as MNHNY and CDR2 as SVGAGI (reference sequence). CDR3 length: 15 amino acids. The CDR3 DNA follows: TGTGCCAGCGCCCCCGGGACACTTAACCAGGAGACCCAGTACTTC. It specifies CASAPGTLNQETQYF.

The chain combines TRBV2 with TRBJ1-2, with D unresolved. The CDR3 has 15 amino acids. Germline lookup yields CDR1 SNHLY and CDR2 FYNNEI. Trimming took 6 bases from V and 5 from J, leaving 19 bases between them. The CDR3 coding sequence is TGTGCCAGCAGCGAAATAGGGTCTTCGCAGTATGGCTACACCTTC. It is translated as CASSEIGSSQYGYTF.

This chain joins TRBV4-2 and TRBJ2-2; D not certain. Germline V CDR1 and CDR2: LGHNA, YNFKEQ. This CDR3 spans 14 amino acids. Trimming cost V 4 bases and J 6 bases, with 12 bases left between them. CDR3 in amino acids: CASSPTDSSGELFF. The CDR3, as DNA: TGTGCCAGCAGCCCTACTGACTCTTCCGGGGAGCTGTTTTTT.

Ten or more counts support this clonotype. The chain combines TRBV3-1 with TRBJ2-7; the D gene is possibly TRBD1 (5 bases). The V and J ends lost 0 bases and 3 bases respectively, with 12 bases between them. Germline V gene data show CDR1 as LGHDT and CDR2 as YNNKEL (reference sequence). The CDR3 has 15 residues. CDR3 coding DNA: TGTGCCAGCAGCCAAGAGGCGCGGCAGGGCTACGAGCAGTACTTC. Amino acids: CASSQEARQGYEQYF.

The CDR3 nucleotides are TGTGCCAGCAGCGTACTCCCCAGAGGGGGAGTCTATGGCTACACCTTC. Amino acid sequence: CASSVLPRGGVYGYTF. The chain employs TRBV7-2 and TRBJ1-2, with D possibly TRBD1 on 6 matching bases. The germline gives CDR1 SGHTA, CDR2 FQGNSA. The CDR3 covers 16 residues. V lost 5 bases, J lost 4 bases, and 20 bases lay in between.

This clonotype has at least ten counts. The chain carries TRBV7-3 and TRBJ2-3; 11 bases line up with TRBD2. The CDR3 runs to 16 residues. J gave up 4 bases and V 3 bases, and 6 bases lay outside the gene matches. Germline V CDR1 and CDR2: SGHTA, FQGTGA. The CDR3 DNA is TGTGCCAGCAGCTTTAGCGGGGGGGCTTTACCAGATACGCAGTATTTT. It translates to CASSFSGGALPDTQYF.

The chain couples TRBV9 to TRBJ2-5; D uncertain. The CDR3 is 14 amino acids. Germline lookup yields CDR1 SGDLS and CDR2 YYNGEE. V was cut by 0 bases and J by 8 bases, with 14 bases left in between. DNA of the CDR3: TGTGCCAGCAGCGTAGAAACGGGTGGAAACACCCAGTACTTC. Translation gives CASSVETGGNTQYF.

J is TRBJ1-1 and V is TRBV19; maybe TRBD1 (5 bases). The CDR3 consists of 16 residues. V gave up 0 bases and J gave up 1 base, with 12 bases separating them. Germline V gene lookup returns CDR1 LNHDA and CDR2 SQIVND (reference sequence). CDR3 in amino acids: CASSIDLGRANTEAFF. The CDR3 nucleotides read TGTGCCAGTAGTATAGATTTGGGCAGGGCGAACACTGAAGCTTTCTTT.

Many counts were recorded for this clonotype. This chain connects TRBV20-1 to TRBJ1-5; 9 bases are a match to TRBD1. This CDR3 contains 15 residues. The V gene's germline CDR1 is DFQATT and CDR2 SNEGSKA (reference sequence). V shed 0 bases, J shed 7 bases, and the junction held 7 bases outside the gene matches. The CDR3 spells CSARDEGQGGQPQHF. The CDR3 nucleotides are TGCAGTGCTAGAGATGAGGGACAGGGCGGCCAGCCCCAGCATTTT.

This clonotype showed up many times. J is TRBJ2-5 and V is TRBV2, with TRBD2 matching 7 bases. The CDR3 covers 12 residues. CDR1 is SNHLY and CDR2 is FYNNEI in the germline V gene. J gave up 5 bases and V 8 bases, and 5 bases lay outside the gene matches. CDR3 sequence reads: CASGRAGETQYF. The CDR3 nucleotides read TGTGCCAGCGGGAGGGCCGGGGAGACCCAGTACTTC.

This clonotype has at least ten counts. With a much larger clone just one base away, this may be a read error. The rearrangement links TRBV19 to TRBJ2-3; 10 bases agree with TRBD2. The CDR3 totals 14 residues. Germline V gene sequence: CDR1 LNHDA, CDR2 SQIVND (reference sequence). The CDR3: CASRASGGTGTQYF. In DNA form, the CDR3 reads TGTGCCAGTAGAGCTAGCGGGGGCACAGGTACGCAGTATTTT.

The chain has TRBV27 and TRBJ2-7; 9 nucleotides line up with TRBD1. The CDR3 contains 18 residues. The V segment lost 5 bases and the J segment 4 bases; nucleotides outside the gene matches: 18. Looked up from germline, CDR1 is MNHEY and CDR2 is SMNVEV (reference sequence). CDR3 region: CASSATSRQGQGPYEQYF. CDR3 DNA sequence: TGTGCCAGCAGTGCCACCTCGCGACAGGGACAGGGACCGTACGAGCAGTACTTC.

The chain joins TRBV5-4 to TRBJ1-5; D is unresolved. Germline lookup yields CDR1 SGHNT and CDR2 YYREEE (reference sequence). The CDR3 is 13 amino acids. The V end was cut by 3 bases, the J end by 11 bases, with 15 bases between. CDR3 in amino acids: CASSSGVGETQHF. The CDR3 coding sequence is TGTGCCAGCAGCTCGGGAGTAGGTGAGACCCAGCATTTT.

This clonotype appeared a single time. This sequence joins TRBV20-1 and TRBJ1-2; unclear D gene. Trimming cost V 3 bases and J 6 bases, with 8 bases left between them. This CDR3 region has 11 residues. Germline loops: CDR1 DFQATT, CDR2 SNEGSKA (reference sequence). CDR3 bases: TGCAGTGCTAGGCACAGCAATGGCTACACCTTC. Its translation is CSARHSNGYTF.

There are a few counts of this clonotype. The chain links TRBV13 to TRBJ2-5; TRBD2 agrees at 15 bases. With 5 bases clipped from V and 2 bases from J, the junction kept 12 bases outside the gene matches. The length of the CDR3 is 19 residues. The germline gives CDR1 PRHDT, CDR2 FYEKMQ (reference sequence). The CDR3 reads CASSEEGVGTSGGQETQYF. The CDR3 DNA sequence: TGTGCCAGCAGCGAAGAGGGGGTTGGGACTAGCGGGGGGCAAGAGACCCAGTACTTC.

On this clonotype: A read error is possible here, since a much larger clone lies one base away. The genes are TRBV7-3 and TRBJ2-1; 11 nucleotides align to TRBD2. Germline CDR1 reads SGHTA; CDR2 reads FQGTGA. The CDR3 is 15 amino acids. CDR3 region: CASSSVAGGRYEQLF. As DNA, the CDR3 is TGTGCCAGCAGCTCCGTAGCGGGAGGGAGGTATGAGCAGCTCTTC.

A word on this clonotype: A much larger clone lies one base from this, so it may be a read error. The rearrangement links TRBV9 to TRBJ2-1; D is perhaps TRBD2 (6 bases). The germline V and J ends were trimmed by 7 bases and 7 bases, with 18 bases remaining between them. Germline V lookup: CDR1 SGDLS, CDR2 YYNGEE. The CDR3 contains 14 residues. CDR3 DNA: TGTGCCAGCGGCCCAACCCCGGGGGATAATGAGCAGTTCTTC. As protein: CASGPTPGDNEQFF.

This clonotype occurred many times. The chain carries TRBV7-9 and TRBJ2-2, with D tentatively TRBD1 or TRBD2 (5 bases each). V lost 5 bases and J 4 bases, leaving 11 bases between the germline ends. The CDR3 is 14 amino acids. Per germline, CDR1 SEHNR and CDR2 FQNEAQ (reference sequence). The CDR3 sequence: CASSPGTATGELFF. In DNA, the CDR3 is TGTGCCAGCAGCCCCGGGACCGCCACCGGGGAGCTGTTTTTT.

V usage is TRBV7-6 and J usage is TRBJ2-7; 10 bases are shared with TRBD1. The junction had 5 bases not matched to a gene; V was cut back by 3 bases and J by 6 bases. The CDR3 consists of 14 residues. The germline V gene encodes CDR1 SGHVS and CDR2 FNYEAQ. CDR3 nucleotide sequence: TGTGCCAGCAGCTTGGGGACAGGGGAGAGCGAGCAGTACTTC. It translates to CASSLGTGESEQYF.

This clonotype came up many times. The J gene is TRBJ2-7, the V gene TRBV3-1, with a possible D match to TRBD1 (5 bases). Trimming took off 7 bases at V and 2 bases at J, with 15 bases between the two ends. Germline CDR1 reads LGHDT; CDR2 reads YNNKEL (reference sequence). The CDR3 loop spans 14 amino acids. The CDR3 coding sequence is TGTGCCAGCACCCCAGGGCTAGGAGCCTACGAGCAGTACTTC. Protein product: CASTPGLGAYEQYF.

This clonotype showed up many times. This chain joins TRBV7-8 and TRBJ2-1; 8 bases line up with TRBD2. V shed 6 bases and J 0 bases; nucleotides not matched to a gene: 10. This CDR3 spans 17 amino acids. From germline, CDR1 is SGHVS and CDR2 FQNEAQ. The CDR3: CASSARSGTSSYNEQFF. The CDR3, as DNA: TGTGCCAGCAGTGCTCGGTCCGGGACTAGCTCCTACAATGAGCAGTTCTTC.

This rearrangement joins TRBV12-3 or TRBV12-4 to TRBJ1-6; the D gene is possibly TRBD1 (6 bases). The CDR3 extends over 14 amino acids. The V and J ends lost 3 bases and 6 bases respectively, with 9 bases between them. Here the CDR3 reads CASSLETGNSPLHF. The CDR3, as DNA: TGTGCCAGCAGTTTGGAGACAGGTAATTCACCCCTCCACTTT.